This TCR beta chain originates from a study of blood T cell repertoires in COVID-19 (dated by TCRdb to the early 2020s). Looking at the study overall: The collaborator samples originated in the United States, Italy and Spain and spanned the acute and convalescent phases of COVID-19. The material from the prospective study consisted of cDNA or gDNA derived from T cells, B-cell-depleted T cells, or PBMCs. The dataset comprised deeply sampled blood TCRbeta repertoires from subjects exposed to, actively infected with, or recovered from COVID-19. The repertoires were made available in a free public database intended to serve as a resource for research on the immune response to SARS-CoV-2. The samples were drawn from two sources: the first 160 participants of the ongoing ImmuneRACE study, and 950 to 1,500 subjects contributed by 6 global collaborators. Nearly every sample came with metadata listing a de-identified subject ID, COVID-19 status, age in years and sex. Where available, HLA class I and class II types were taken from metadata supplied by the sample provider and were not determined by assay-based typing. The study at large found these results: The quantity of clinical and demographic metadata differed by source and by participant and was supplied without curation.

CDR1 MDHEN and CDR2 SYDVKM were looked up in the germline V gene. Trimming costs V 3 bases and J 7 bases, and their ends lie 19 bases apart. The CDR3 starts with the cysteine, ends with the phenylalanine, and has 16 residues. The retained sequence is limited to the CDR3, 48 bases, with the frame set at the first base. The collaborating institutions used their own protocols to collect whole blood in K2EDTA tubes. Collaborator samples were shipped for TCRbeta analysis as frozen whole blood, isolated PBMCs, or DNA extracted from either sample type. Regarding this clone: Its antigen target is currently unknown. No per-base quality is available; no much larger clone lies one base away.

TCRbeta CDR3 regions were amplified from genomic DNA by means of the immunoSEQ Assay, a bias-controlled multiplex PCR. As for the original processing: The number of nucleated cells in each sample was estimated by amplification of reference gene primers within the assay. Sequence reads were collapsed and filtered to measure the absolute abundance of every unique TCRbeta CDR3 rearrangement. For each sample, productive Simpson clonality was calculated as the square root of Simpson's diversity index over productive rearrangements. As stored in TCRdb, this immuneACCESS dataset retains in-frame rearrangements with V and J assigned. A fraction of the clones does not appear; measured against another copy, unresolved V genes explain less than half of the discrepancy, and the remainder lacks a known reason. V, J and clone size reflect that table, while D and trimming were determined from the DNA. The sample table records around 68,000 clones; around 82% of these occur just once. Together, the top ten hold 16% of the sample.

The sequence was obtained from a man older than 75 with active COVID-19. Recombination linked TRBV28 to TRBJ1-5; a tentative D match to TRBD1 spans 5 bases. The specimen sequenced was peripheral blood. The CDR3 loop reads CASSFFSLGGGQPQHF. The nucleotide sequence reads TGTGCCAGCAGTTTTTTTTCGCTCGGGGGAGGACAGCCCCAGCATTTT. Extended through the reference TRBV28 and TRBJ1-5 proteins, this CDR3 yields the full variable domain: DVKVTQSSRYLVKRTGEKVFLECVQDMDHENMFWYRQDPGLGLRLIYFSYDVKMKEKGDIPEGYSVSREKKERFSLILESASTNQTSMYLCASSFFSLGGGQPQHFGDGTRLSIL.